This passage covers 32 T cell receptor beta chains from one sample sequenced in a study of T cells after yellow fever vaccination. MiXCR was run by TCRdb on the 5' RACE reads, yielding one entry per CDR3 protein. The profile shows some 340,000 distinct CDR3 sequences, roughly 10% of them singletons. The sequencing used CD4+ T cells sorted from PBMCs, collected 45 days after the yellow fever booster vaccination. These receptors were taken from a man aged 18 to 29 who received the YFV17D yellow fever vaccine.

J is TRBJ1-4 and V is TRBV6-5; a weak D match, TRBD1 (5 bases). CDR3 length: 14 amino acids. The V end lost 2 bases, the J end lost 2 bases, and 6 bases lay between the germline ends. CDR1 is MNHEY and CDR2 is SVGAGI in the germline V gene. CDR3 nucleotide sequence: TGTGCCAGCAGTTACCGACAGACTAATGAAAAACTGTTTTTT. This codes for CASSYRQTNEKLFF.

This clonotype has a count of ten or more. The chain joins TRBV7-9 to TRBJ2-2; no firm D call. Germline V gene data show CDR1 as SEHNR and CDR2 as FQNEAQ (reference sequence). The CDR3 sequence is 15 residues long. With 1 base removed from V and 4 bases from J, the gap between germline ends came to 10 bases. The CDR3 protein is CASSLGGSVTGELFF. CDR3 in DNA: TGTGCCAGCAGCTTAGGTGGCAGCGTCACCGGGGAGCTGTTTTTT.

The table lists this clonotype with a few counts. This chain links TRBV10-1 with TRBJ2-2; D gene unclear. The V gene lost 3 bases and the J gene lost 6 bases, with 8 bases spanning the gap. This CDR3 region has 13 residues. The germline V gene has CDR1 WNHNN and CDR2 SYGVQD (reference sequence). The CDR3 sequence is CASSDEAAGELFF. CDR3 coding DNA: TGCGCCAGCAGTGACGAGGCGGCCGGGGAGCTGTTTTTT.

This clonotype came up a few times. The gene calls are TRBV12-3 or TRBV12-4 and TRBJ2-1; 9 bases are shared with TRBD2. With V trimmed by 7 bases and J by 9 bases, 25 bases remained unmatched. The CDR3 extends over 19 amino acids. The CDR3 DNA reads TGTGCCAGCAATTCCCCCACTACCGGGGTCGGCGGGGGGGCGGGTGAGCAGTTCTTC. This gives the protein CASNSPTTGVGGGAGEQFF.

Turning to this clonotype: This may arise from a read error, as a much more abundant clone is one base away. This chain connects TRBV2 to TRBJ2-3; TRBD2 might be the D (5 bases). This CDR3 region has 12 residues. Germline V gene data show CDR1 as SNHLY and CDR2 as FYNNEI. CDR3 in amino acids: CDSGTSTDTQYF. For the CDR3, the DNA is TGTGACAGCGGAACTAGCACAGATACGCAGTATTTT.

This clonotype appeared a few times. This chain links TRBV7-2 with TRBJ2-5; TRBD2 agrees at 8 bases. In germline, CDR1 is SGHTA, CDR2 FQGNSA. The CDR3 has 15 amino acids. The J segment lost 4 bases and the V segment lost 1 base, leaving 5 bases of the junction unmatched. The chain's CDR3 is CASSLGLAGSETQYF. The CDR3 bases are TGTGCCAGCAGCTTAGGGCTAGCGGGTTCAGAGACCCAGTACTTC.

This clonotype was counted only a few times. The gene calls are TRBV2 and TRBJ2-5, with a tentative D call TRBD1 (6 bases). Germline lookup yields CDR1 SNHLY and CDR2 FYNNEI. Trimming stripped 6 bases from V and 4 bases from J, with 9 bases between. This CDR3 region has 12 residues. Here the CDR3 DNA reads TGTGCCAGCAGGGGGGACATAGAGACCCAGTACTTC. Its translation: CASRGDIETQYF.

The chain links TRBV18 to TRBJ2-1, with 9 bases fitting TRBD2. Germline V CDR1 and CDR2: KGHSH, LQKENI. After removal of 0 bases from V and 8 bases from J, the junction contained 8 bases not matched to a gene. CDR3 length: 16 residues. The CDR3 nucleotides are TGTGCCAGCTCACCACCTCCGGCGGGGGGGCCCCATGAGCAGTTCTTC. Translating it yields CASSPPPAGGPHEQFF.

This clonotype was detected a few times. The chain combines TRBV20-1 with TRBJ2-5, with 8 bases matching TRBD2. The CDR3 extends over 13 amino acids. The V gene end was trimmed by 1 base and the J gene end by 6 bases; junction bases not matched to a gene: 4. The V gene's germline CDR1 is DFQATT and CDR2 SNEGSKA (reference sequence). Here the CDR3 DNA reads TGCAGTGCTAGAGCAGCGGGGGCCAAGACCCAGTACTTC. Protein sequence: CSARAAGAKTQYF.

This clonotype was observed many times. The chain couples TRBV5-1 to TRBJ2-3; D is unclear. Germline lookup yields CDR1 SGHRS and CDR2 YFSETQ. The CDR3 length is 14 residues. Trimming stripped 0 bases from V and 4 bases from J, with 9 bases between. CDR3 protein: CASSLVSGSDTQYF. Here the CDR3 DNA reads TGCGCCAGCAGCTTGGTTTCCGGGTCAGATACGCAGTATTTT.

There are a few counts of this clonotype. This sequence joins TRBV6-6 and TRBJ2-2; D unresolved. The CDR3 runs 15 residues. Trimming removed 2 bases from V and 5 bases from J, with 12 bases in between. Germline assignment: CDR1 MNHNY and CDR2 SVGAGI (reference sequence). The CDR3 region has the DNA TGTGCCAGCAGTTACGGTCAGGTGACTACCGGGGAGCTGTTTTTT. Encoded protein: CASSYGQVTTGELFF.

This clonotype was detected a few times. The CDR3 is CASSPTSGEWGEQFF. Written as DNA, the CDR3 is TGTGCCAGCAGCCCGACTAGCGGGGAGTGGGGGGAGCAGTTCTTC. This sequence joins TRBV7-3 and TRBJ2-1, with 11 bases aligning to TRBD2. Germline V CDR1 and CDR2: SGHTA, FQGTGA. The CDR3 consists of 15 residues. V trimming: 5 bases; J trimming: 10 bases; junction bases outside the gene matches: 10. Full variable domain (missing parts from reference TRBV7-3 and TRBJ2-1): GAGVSQTPSNKVTEKGKYVELRCDPISGHTALYWYRQSLGQGPEFLIYFQGTGAADDSGLPNDRFFAVRPEGSVSTLKIQRTERGDSAVYLCASSPTSGEWGEQFFGPGTRLTVL.

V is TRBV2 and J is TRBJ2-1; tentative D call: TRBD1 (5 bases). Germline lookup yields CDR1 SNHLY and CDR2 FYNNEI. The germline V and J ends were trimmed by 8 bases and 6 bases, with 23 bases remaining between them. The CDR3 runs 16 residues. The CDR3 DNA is TGTGCCAGCGGCGGCATCCAGGGTCTTCTGGTCAATGAGCAGTTCTTC. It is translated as CASGGIQGLLVNEQFF.

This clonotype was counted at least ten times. CDR3 coding DNA: TGCGCCAGCAGCTTGGATAGGGCGCGCACAGATACGCAGTATTTT. As protein: CASSLDRARTDTQYF. V and J are TRBV5-1 and TRBJ2-3; D gene unclear. Per the germline V gene, CDR1 is SGHRS and CDR2 is YFSETQ. The CDR3 has 15 amino acids. Deletions cut 0 bases from V and 1 base from J, with 9 bases between.

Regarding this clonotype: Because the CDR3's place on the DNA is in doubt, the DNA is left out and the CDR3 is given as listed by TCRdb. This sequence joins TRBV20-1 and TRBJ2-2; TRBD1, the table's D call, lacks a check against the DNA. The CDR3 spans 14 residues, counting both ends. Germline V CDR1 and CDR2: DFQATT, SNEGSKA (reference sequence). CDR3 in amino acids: CSAIGTHTGELFFF.

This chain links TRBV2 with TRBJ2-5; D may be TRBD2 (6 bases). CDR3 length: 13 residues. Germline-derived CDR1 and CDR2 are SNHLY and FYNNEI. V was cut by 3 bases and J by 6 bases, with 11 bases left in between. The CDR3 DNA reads TGTGCCAGCAGTGACCTCGGGGGACAGACCCAGTACTTC. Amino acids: CASSDLGGQTQYF.

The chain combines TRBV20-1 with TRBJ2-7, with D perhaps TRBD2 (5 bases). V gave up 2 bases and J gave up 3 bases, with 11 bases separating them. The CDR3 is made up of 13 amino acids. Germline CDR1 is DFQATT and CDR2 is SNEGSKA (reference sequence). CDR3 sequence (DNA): TGCAGTGCTAGACCTCGAGGGTTCTACGAGCAGTACGTC. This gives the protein CSARPRGFYEQYV.

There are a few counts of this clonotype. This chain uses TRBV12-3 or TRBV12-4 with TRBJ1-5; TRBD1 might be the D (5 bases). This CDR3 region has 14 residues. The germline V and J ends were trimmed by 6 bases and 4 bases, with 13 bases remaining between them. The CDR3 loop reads CASSISTGNQPQHF. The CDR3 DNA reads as TGTGCCAGCAGCATCTCTACAGGAAATCAGCCCCAGCATTTT.

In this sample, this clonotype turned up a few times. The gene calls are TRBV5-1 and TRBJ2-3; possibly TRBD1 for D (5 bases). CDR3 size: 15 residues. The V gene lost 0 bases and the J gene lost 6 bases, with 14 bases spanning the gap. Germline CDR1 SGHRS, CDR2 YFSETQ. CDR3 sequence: CASSLGPGNVDTQYF. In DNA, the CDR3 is TGCGCCAGCAGCTTGGGTCCAGGGAATGTGGATACGCAGTATTTT.

The CDR3 here is CATSRDPTSGGALYPGELFF. CDR3 sequence (DNA): TGTGCCACCAGCAGAGATCCAACTAGCGGGGGGGCCTTATATCCCGGGGAGCTGTTTTTT. The J gene is TRBJ2-2, the V gene TRBV15; 13 bases are shared with TRBD2. The CDR3 loop spans 20 amino acids. Per the germline V gene, CDR1 is LNHNV and CDR2 is YYDKDF (reference sequence). Germline trimming cut 0 bases from V and 6 bases from J; bases unmatched to any gene: 13.

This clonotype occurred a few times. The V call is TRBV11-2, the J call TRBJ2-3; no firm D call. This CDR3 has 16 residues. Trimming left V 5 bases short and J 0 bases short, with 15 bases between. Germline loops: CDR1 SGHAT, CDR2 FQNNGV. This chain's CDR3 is CASSPRNYLSTDTQYF. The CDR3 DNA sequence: TGTGCCAGCAGCCCCCGGAACTACCTAAGCACAGATACGCAGTATTTT.

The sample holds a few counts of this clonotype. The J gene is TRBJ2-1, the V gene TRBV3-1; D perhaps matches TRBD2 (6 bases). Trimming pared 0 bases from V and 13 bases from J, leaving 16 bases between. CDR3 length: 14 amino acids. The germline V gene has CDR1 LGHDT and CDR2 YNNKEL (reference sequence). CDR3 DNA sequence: TGTGCCAGCAGCCAAGAGGACGGAGGGGTACTCCAGTTCTTC. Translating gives CASSQEDGGVLQFF.

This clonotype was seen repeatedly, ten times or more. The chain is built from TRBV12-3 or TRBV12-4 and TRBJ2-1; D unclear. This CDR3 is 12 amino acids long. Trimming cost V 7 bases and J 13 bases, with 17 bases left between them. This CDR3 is CASTLGPLGQFF. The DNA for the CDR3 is TGTGCCAGCACCTTGGGTCCCCTTGGTCAGTTCTTC.

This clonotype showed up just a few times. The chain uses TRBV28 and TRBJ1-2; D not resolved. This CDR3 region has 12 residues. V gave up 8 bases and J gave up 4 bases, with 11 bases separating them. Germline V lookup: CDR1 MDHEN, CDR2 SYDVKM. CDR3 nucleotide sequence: TGTGCCAGCCAATCGTCGGGCTATGGCTACACCTTC. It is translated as CASQSSGYGYTF.

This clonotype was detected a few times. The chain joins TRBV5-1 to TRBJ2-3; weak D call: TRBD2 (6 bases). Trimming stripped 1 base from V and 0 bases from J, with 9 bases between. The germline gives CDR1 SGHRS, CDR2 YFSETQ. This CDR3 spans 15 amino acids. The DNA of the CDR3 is TGCGCCAGCAGCTTGATCGGGACTAGCACAGATACGCAGTATTTT. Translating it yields CASSLIGTSTDTQYF.

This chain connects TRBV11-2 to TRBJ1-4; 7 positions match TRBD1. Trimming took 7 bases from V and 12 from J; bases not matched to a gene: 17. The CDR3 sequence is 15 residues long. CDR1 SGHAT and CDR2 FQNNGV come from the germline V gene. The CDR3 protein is CASKTRTAPQGELFF. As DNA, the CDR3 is TGTGCCAGCAAGACCAGGACAGCCCCTCAGGGGGAACTGTTTTTT.

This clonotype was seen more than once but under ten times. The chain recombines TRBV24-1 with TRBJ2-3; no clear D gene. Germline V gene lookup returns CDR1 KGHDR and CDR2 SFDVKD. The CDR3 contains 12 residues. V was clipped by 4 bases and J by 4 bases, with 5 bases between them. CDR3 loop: CATSDIADTQYF. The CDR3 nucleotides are TGTGCCACCAGTGACATAGCAGATACGCAGTATTTT.

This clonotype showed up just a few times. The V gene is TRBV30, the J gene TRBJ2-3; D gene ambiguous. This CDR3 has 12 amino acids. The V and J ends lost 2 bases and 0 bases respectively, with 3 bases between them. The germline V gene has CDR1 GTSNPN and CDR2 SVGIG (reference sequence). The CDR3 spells CAWSRSTDTQYF. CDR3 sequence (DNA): TGTGCCTGGAGTCGCAGCACAGATACGCAGTATTTT.

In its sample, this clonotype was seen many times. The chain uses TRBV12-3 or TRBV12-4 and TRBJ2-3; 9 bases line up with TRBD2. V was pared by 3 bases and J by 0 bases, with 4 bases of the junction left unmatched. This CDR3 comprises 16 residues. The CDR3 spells CASSLDTSGSTDTQYF. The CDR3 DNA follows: TGTGCCAGCAGTTTGGATACTAGCGGGAGCACAGATACGCAGTATTTT.

The CDR3 bases are TGTGCCAGCAGCCCCAACCTCGGGACAGGGTTCGAGCAGTACTTC. It translates to CASSPNLGTGFEQYF. This chain links TRBV9 with TRBJ2-7; TRBD1 matches at 9 bases. This CDR3 has 15 amino acids. Germline loops: CDR1 SGDLS, CDR2 YYNGEE. Trimming cost V 4 bases and J 6 bases; bases outside gene matches: 11.

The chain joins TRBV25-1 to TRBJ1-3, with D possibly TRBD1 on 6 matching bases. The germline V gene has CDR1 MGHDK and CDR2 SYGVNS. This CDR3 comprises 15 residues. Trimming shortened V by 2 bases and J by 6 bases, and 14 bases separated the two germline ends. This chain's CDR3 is CASSEVNREENTIYF. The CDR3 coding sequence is TGTGCCAGCAGTGAAGTCAACAGGGAGGAAAACACCATATATTTT.

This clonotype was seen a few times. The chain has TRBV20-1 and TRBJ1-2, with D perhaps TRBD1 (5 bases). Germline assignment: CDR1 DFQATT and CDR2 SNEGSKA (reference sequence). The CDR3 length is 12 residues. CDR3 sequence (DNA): TGCAGCCTCACACGGGGGACCTATGGCTACACCTTC. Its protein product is CSLTRGTYGYTF.